Listed below are T cell receptor beta chains from one sample, sequenced in a study of shared clonotypes between healthy human individuals. The method was immunoSEQ multiplex PCR; TCRdb's version includes in-frame clones alone and lacks a portion of them. The profile covers about 470,000 clones, with around 75% appearing a single time and about 13% taken by the ten largest. The sequenced material came from PBMCs. The receptors originated from a woman in her forties in good health. Some clones in this sample may be carry-over from other donors' samples. CDR3s include the opening cysteine and the closing phenylalanine or tryptophan. Each record gives: V gene, clone size, D gene, J gene, CDR3 DNA, CDR3 protein. A D gene is named only where the DNA matches it firmly. Expanded clones get a size class; other rows say once, few or many, or leave the size out.

>TRBV18|NA|NA|TRBJ1-1
TGTGCCAGCTCACAAGGCGGGGCCACTGAAGCTTTCTTT
CASSQGGATEAFF
>TRBV2|NA|TRBD1|TRBJ2-1
TGTGCCAGCAGCCGAGACAGGGACCATGAGCAGTTCTTC
CASSRDRDHEQFF
>TRBV7-2|NA|NA|TRBJ2-7
TGTGCCAGCAGCTTAGGAGTCGATACCTACGAGCAGTACTTT
CASSLGVDTYEQYF
>TRBV30|NA|TRBD2|TRBJ2-5
TGTGCCGTACAACAAAATAGCGGGCGGTTCAGGTCCCAGTACTTC
CAVQQNSGRFRSQYF
>TRBV5-1|few|NA|TRBJ2-1
TGCGCCAGCAGCTTAACTAGCAGGGATGAGCAGTTCTTC
CASSLTSRDEQFF
>TRBV5-4|NA|TRBD1|TRBJ1-2
TGTGCCAGCACCAACAGGGGAGTAGCTTATGGCTACACCTTC
CASTNRGVAYGYTF
>TRBV18|NA|NA|TRBJ2-4
TGTGCCAGCTCACCGGGGCAACCACGAAACATTCAGTACTTC
CASSPGQPRNIQYF
>TRBV11-2|NA|TRBD2|TRBJ2-1
TGTGCCAGCAGCTTATCTAGCGGATACAATGAGCAGTTCTTC
CASSLSSGYNEQFF
>TRBV7-2|NA|NA|TRBJ1-1
TGTGCCAGCAGGGGATGGAGAGGAACTGAAGCTTTCTTT
CASRGWRGTEAFF
>TRBV28|NA|TRBD1|TRBJ2-7
TGTGCCAGCAACCGGGACAGGCTCTACGAGCAGTACTTC
CASNRDRLYEQYF
>TRBV7-8|NA|TRBD1|TRBJ1-1
TGTGCCAGCAGCCAGGGACAGGGGGTTGAAGCTTTCTTT
CASSQGQGVEAFF
>TRBV2|NA|TRBD1|TRBJ1-3
TGTGCCAGCAGTCTACAACTCAGGGGGATAACTGGAAACACCATATATTTT
CASSLQLRGITGNTIYF
>TRBV5-4|once|NA|TRBJ2-5
TGTGCCAGCAGGGTAGATTTCCAAGAGACCCAGTACTTC
CASRVDFQETQYF
>TRBV30|NA|NA|TRBJ2-1
TGTGCCTGGAGTTTTACCGAATACAATGAGCAGTTCTTC
CAWSFTEYNEQFF
>TRBV2|NA|TRBD1|TRBJ2-7
TGTGCCAGCAGTGTGGACAGGGCGCTCTACGAGCAGTACTTC
CASSVDRALYEQYF
>TRBV27|NA|TRBD2|TRBJ2-7
TGTGCCAGCAGTCATACGGGACTAGCAAACTACGAGCAGTACTTC
CASSHTGLANYEQYF
>TRBV2|NA|TRBD2|TRBJ2-1
TGTGCCAGCAGTGTGATAGCGGGAGGGCCCTATGAGCAGTTCTTC
CASSVIAGGPYEQFF
>TRBV5-6|few|NA|TRBJ2-7
TGTGCCAGCAGCTTGGGACCCGGGGGGCGTTACGAGCAGTACTTC
CASSLGPGGRYEQYF
>TRBV7-2|NA|TRBD2|TRBJ2-2
TGTGCCAGCAGCTTAAGGACTAGCGTATCCGGGGAGCTGTTTTTT
CASSLRTSVSGELFF
>TRBV28|NA|TRBD2|TRBJ2-7
TGTGCCAGCAGTACACCACCCCGACTAGCGGGAGGGTACGAGCAGTACTTC
CASSTPPRLAGGYEQYF
>TRBV6-4|NA|NA|TRBJ2-1
TGTGCCAGCCCCCAGCCCTTATCCTACAATGAGCAGTTCTTC
CASPQPLSYNEQFF
>TRBV28|NA|NA|TRBJ1-1
TGTGCCAGCAGCCCCCCTACAGGATTGAACACTGAAGCTTTCTTT
CASSPPTGLNTEAFF
>TRBV30|NA|TRBD2|TRBJ2-7
TGTGCCTGGAGGACTAGCGGGGTGTACGAGCAGTACTTC
CAWRTSGVYEQYF
>TRBV9|NA|TRBD2|TRBJ2-1
TGTGCCAGCAGCACCCGGGGGGTATCTAGCGGGAGCAATGAGCAGTTCTTC
CASSTRGVSSGSNEQFF
>TRBV5-4|NA|TRBD1|TRBJ2-4
TGTGCCAGCAGCACGGGACAGGGGACAGGAAACATTCAGTACTTC
CASSTGQGTGNIQYF
>TRBV5-4|NA|NA|TRBJ2-1
TGTGCCAGCAGCTTGGAAGGCGGGACTTACAATGAGCAGTTCTTC
CASSLEGGTYNEQFF
>TRBV7-2|once|NA|TRBJ2-5
TGTGCCAGCAGCTTACGGACTCTCCAAGAGACCCAGTACTTC
CASSLRTLQETQYF
>TRBV5-1|once|TRBD1|TRBJ1-1
TGCGCCAGCAGCCCTGGGACAGGGGGAACTGAAGCTTTCTTT
CASSPGTGGTEAFF
>TRBV27|NA|NA|TRBJ1-4
TGTGCCAGCAGTAGTAGACTAGATGGGGAAAAACTGTTTTTT
CASSSRLDGEKLFF
>TRBV27|NA|NA|TRBJ2-1
TGTGCCAGCAGTTTTGGACAGTCCTACAATGAGCAGTTCTTC
CASSFGQSYNEQFF
>TRBV5-6|NA|TRBD2|TRBJ2-7
TGTGCCAGCAGCGCGGGTACGGCTAGCGGAGTCTACGAGCAGTACTTC
CASSAGTASGVYEQYF
>TRBV5-1|NA|TRBD1|TRBJ2-5
TGCGCCAGCAGCTTTACAGGGGCGAGGGAGACCCAGTACTTC
CASSFTGARETQYF
>TRBV7-2|NA|NA|TRBJ1-1
TGTGCCAGCAGCTTACGATTATCCGGGACGGAAGCTTTCTTT
CASSLRLSGTEAFF
>TRBV28|NA|NA|TRBJ2-5
TGTGCCAGCAGTTTACAAGAGACCCAGTACTTC
CASSLQETQYF
>TRBV27|NA|TRBD2|TRBJ2-1
TGTGCCAGCAGTTGGGCGGGGGGGTTGGGTGAGCAGTTCTTC
CASSWAGGLGEQFF
>TRBV5-1|NA|TRBD2|TRBJ2-1
TGCGCCAGCAGCTTGGATGGCGGGAGCCACAATGAGCAGTTCTTC
CASSLDGGSHNEQFF
>TRBV30|NA|TRBD1|TRBJ1-2
TGTGCCTGGAACCGGGGACAGGGTAACGATGGCTACACCTTC
CAWNRGQGNDGYTF
>TRBV5-5|NA|TRBD1|TRBJ1-4
TGTGCCAGCAGCGCCCAACAGGGGATTTATGAAAAACTGTTTTTT
CASSAQQGIYEKLFF
>TRBV11-2|NA|TRBD1|TRBJ2-7
TGTGCCAGCAGCTTCACAGGGGCCTCGTCTAAGTACGAGCAGTACTTC
CASSFTGASSKYEQYF
>TRBV4-2|few|TRBD1|TRBJ1-1
TGTGCCAGCAGCCCAAGACAGGGCTGGGACACTGAAGCTTTCTTT
CASSPRQGWDTEAFF
>TRBV4-3|few|TRBD2|TRBJ2-3
TGCGCCAGCAGCCAAGATGGAGGAGGTAGCGGGACCCACACAGATACGCAGTATTTT
CASSQDGGGSGTHTDTQYF
>TRBV6-1|once|NA|TRBJ1-2
TGTGCCAGCAGTGAAGGAAATGAAGCTAACTATGGCTACACCTTC
CASSEGNEANYGYTF
>TRBV5-1|few|TRBD2|TRBJ2-2
TGCGCCAGCAGCTTCGGACTAGCAGACACCGGGGAGCTGTTTTTT
CASSFGLADTGELFF
>TRBV2|NA|TRBD1|TRBJ1-1
TGTGCCAGCAGTGAAGTCGGGACAGGAGCTTTCTTT
CASSEVGTGAFF
>TRBV5-1|NA|TRBD1|TRBJ2-7
TGCGCCAGCAGCCATCGGGACAGTAGCTCCTACGAGCAGTACTTC
CASSHRDSSSYEQYF
>TRBV7-9|NA|NA|TRBJ1-5
TGTGCCAGCAGCTGGACATCAAATCAGCCCCAGCATTTT
CASSWTSNQPQHF
>TRBV6-5|NA|NA|TRBJ1-1
TGTGCCAGCAGGTCCCACAGGGTGTGGGACACTGAAGCTTTCTTT
CASRSHRVWDTEAFF
>TRBV11-2|few|TRBD1|TRBJ1-1
TGTGCCAGCAGCCCAAACGGGCAGGGGGTCACTGAAGCTTTCTTT
CASSPNGQGVTEAFF
>TRBV7-2|NA|TRBD2|TRBJ2-5
TGTGCCAGCAGCGGTAGCGGGGGGGAGGGAGAGACCCAGTACTTC
CASSGSGGEGETQYF
>TRBV14|NA|NA|TRBJ2-5
TGTGCCAGCAGCCAAGTTGGTCGTGAGACCCAGTACTTC
CASSQVGRETQYF
>TRBV27|NA|TRBD2|TRBJ2-1
TGTGCCAGCAGTATGGGGTGGAGGGGACTAGTTTCGGACAATGAGCAGTTCTTC
CASSMGWRGLVSDNEQFF
>TRBV28|NA|NA|TRBJ2-1
TGTGCCAGCAGTCCCACCCGTGGGCCCCACTGGAATGAGCAGTTCTTC
CASSPTRGPHWNEQFF
>TRBV4-1|NA|NA|TRBJ2-3
TGCGCCAGCAGCCAAGTAGTCCGGACAGATACGCAGTATTTT
CASSQVVRTDTQYF
>TRBV9|NA|TRBD1|TRBJ1-4
TGTGCCAGCAGCGCGACAGGGGTCAAGCGTGAAAAACTGTTTTTT
CASSATGVKREKLFF
>TRBV20-1|NA|NA|TRBJ2-1
TGCAGTGCAACTAGCTACAATGAGCAGTTCTTC
CSATSYNEQFF
>TRBV4-1|once|NA|TRBJ2-7
TGCGCCAGCAGGAGAGAAGAGACAGCAACCTACGAGCAGTACTTC
CASRREETATYEQYF
>TRBV7-3|NA|NA|TRBJ1-1
TGTGCCAGCAGCTTAGGAGGGGACACTGAAGCTTTCTTT
CASSLGGDTEAFF
>TRBV7-3|NA|TRBD1|TRBJ2-7
TGTGCCAGCAGCTTAACCGAGACAGGGTCGGTCCACGAGCAGTACTTC
CASSLTETGSVHEQYF
>TRBV10-3|many|NA|TRBJ1-1
TGTGCCATCAGCACTGGGAACACTGAAGCTTTCTTT
CAISTGNTEAFF
>TRBV29-1|NA|NA|TRBJ2-2
TGCAGCGTTAGACTAGTTTCCGGGGAGCTGTTTTTT
CSVRLVSGELFF